These T cell receptor beta chains were read from a single sample in a study of cytomegalovirus exposure and HLA in healthy donors. Clones were read by immunoSEQ multiplex PCR, and TCRdb kept only the in-frame ones, dropping some. The sample includes about 350,000 clones, approximately 86% seen only once; the top ten take over 1%. Sequenced: PBMCs. These TCRs come from a woman in her twenties or thirties in good health and CMV-seropositive. Each CDR3 is given with its conserved first and last residue. D genes are given only for firm matches. The size of a clone is reported for some rows only, either as once, few or many, or as a class for expanded clones.

D gene,J gene,clone size,CDR3 length,V gene,CDR3 protein,CDR3 DNA
TRBD1,TRBJ1-2,once,15,TRBV7-2,CASSKGTGGLYGYTF,TGTGCCAGCAGCAAAGGGACAGGGGGCCTCTATGGCTACACCTTC
TRBD2,TRBJ2-1,-,16,TRBV27,CASRDLLAGGQDEQFF,TGTGCCAGCAGGGATCTACTAGCGGGGGGGCAGGATGAGCAGTTCTTC
-,TRBJ2-1,-,12,TRBV15,CATSSDLGWEFF,TGTGCCACCAGCAGTGATCTAGGGTGGGAGTTCTTC
-,TRBJ2-7,few,12,TRBV28,CASSPEGFEQYF,TGTGCCAGCAGTCCCGAGGGATTTGAGCAGTACTTC
TRBD1,TRBJ1-2,-,14,TRBV29-1,CSVGGTGNNYGYTF,TGCAGCGTTGGAGGGACAGGGAATAACTATGGCTACACCTTC
-,TRBJ2-1,-,13,TRBV14,CASSPPGFGEQFF,TGTGCCAGCAGCCCCCCAGGGTTCGGGGAGCAGTTCTTC
-,TRBJ2-3,-,14,TRBV5-4,CASRVQGRTDTQYF,TGTGCCAGCAGGGTTCAGGGTCGAACAGATACGCAGTATTTT
-,TRBJ1-4,-,15,TRBV30,CAWSVRTYRVEKLFF,TGTGCCTGGAGTGTACGTACCTACAGGGTTGAAAAACTGTTTTTT
-,TRBJ1-2,-,14,TRBV18,CASSARAVEYGYTF,TGTGCCAGCTCAGCAAGGGCTGTGGAGTATGGCTACACCTTC
TRBD1,TRBJ2-7,-,12,TRBV5-4,CASSWGQGEQYF,TGTGCCAGCAGCTGGGGACAGGGTGAGCAGTACTTC
TRBD1,TRBJ2-1,-,19,TRBV28,CASSFPRGPTGGKGDEQFF,TGTGCCAGCAGTTTCCCCCGGGGGCCTACAGGGGGAAAGGGGGATGAGCAGTTCTTC
TRBD2,TRBJ2-7,-,16,TRBV7-9,CASSPRLAGASYEQYF,TGTGCCAGCAGCCCGAGACTAGCGGGGGCCTCCTACGAGCAGTACTTC
TRBD1,TRBJ1-2,-,18,TRBV12-5,CASGLEEVAGGVKDGYTF,TGTGCTAGTGGTTTGGAAGAAGTGGCAGGGGGCGTTAAGGATGGCTACACCTTC
-,TRBJ1-1,-,13,TRBV7-5,CVRSPRQGAEAFF,TGTGTCAGAAGCCCACGACAGGGGGCTGAAGCTTTCTTT
-,TRBJ1-2,-,15,TRBV4-3,CASSLEIGGGDGYTF,TGCGCCAGCAGCCTAGAGATAGGGGGTGGCGATGGCTACACCTTC
-,TRBJ2-1,once,13,TRBV5-4,CASSYLGGNEQFF,TGTGCCAGCAGCTACCTCGGTGGCAATGAGCAGTTCTTC
TRBD2,TRBJ2-5,-,15,TRBV15,CATSRVGSGRETQYF,TGTGCCACCAGCAGAGTGGGTAGCGGGAGGGAGACCCAGTACTTC
-,TRBJ1-1,-,13,TRBV7-7,CASSRGQNTEAFF,TGTGCCAGCAGCCGGGGACAGAACACTGAAGCTTTCTTT
-,TRBJ2-1,once,16,TRBV18,CASSSRLANSYNEQFF,TGTGCCAGCTCAAGTCGACTTGCCAACTCCTACAATGAGCAGTTCTTC
TRBD1,TRBJ1-5,few,14,TRBV30,CAWSGDRRNQPQHF,TGTGCCTGGAGTGGGGACAGGCGAAATCAGCCCCAGCATTTT
-,TRBJ2-2,once,14,TRBV9,CASSVWGESGELFF,TGTGCCAGCAGCGTATGGGGGGAATCCGGGGAGCTGTTTTTT
TRBD1,TRBJ1-3,-,13,TRBV4-3,CASSQDRTGAIYF,TGCGCCAGCAGCCAAGATAGGACAGGGGCCATATATTTT
-,TRBJ1-1,-,14,TRBV27,CASSFRTGNTEAFF,TGTGCCAGCAGTTTCCGAACGGGGAACACTGAAGCTTTCTTT
-,TRBJ1-5,-,13,TRBV7-6,CASGLMSNQPQHF,TGTGCCAGCGGGTTAATGAGCAATCAGCCCCAGCATTTT
TRBD1,TRBJ2-1,-,17,TRBV5-4,CASSPLRDRRSYNEQFF,TGTGCCAGCAGCCCCCTCAGGGACAGGCGCTCCTACAATGAGCAGTTCTTC
-,TRBJ2-7,-,13,TRBV7-2,CASSLGTPYEQYF,TGTGCCAGCAGCTTAGGGACCCCCTACGAGCAGTACTTC
TRBD2,TRBJ2-1,-,20,TRBV7-3,CASSLTWTGTSGGSYNEQFF,TGTGCCAGCAGCTTAACGTGGACGGGGACTAGCGGGGGTTCCTACAATGAGCAGTTCTTC
-,TRBJ1-2,-,14,TRBV9,CASSVSGANYGYTF,TGTGCCAGCAGCGTATCGGGAGCTAACTATGGCTACACCTTC
-,TRBJ2-7,-,14,TRBV6-5,CASSPARSGYEQYF,TGTGCCAGCAGCCCGGCGCGGTCAGGATACGAGCAGTACTTC
TRBD1,TRBJ1-2,few,13,TRBV6-5,CASGQGDNYGYTF,TGTGCTTCGGGACAGGGAGATAACTATGGCTACACCTTC
-,TRBJ1-6,-,16,TRBV28,CASSSLGPGVNSPLHF,TGTGCCAGCAGTAGCCTCGGACCAGGTGTCAATTCACCCCTCCACTTT
-,TRBJ1-1,-,11,TRBV14,CASSTRSEAFF,TGTGCCAGCAGCACAAGGTCTGAAGCTTTCTTT
-,TRBJ2-7,-,12,TRBV28,CASSLFGYEQYF,TGTGCCAGCAGTTTATTTGGCTACGAGCAGTACTTC
TRBD1,TRBJ1-1,once,15,TRBV2,CASRMTGVMNTEAFF,TGTGCCAGCAGGATGACAGGGGTTATGAACACTGAAGCTTTCTTT
TRBD2,TRBJ2-5,-,20,TRBV28,CASSLPKILFSGNEDETQYF,TGTGCCAGCAGTTTACCCAAGATTCTCTTCAGCGGGAATGAGGATGAGACCCAGTACTTC
-,TRBJ2-7,-,16,TRBV7-2,CASSLGSGTQRYEQYF,TGTGCCAGCAGCTTAGGGTCCGGGACCCAAAGATACGAGCAGTACTTC
TRBD2,TRBJ2-7,-,16,TRBV7-2,CASSLAASGRAFEQYF,TGTGCCAGCAGCTTGGCCGCTAGCGGGAGGGCCTTCGAGCAGTACTTC
TRBD1,TRBJ2-3,-,15,TRBV9,CASSRDRGTTDTQYF,TGTGCCAGCAGCAGGGACAGGGGAACCACAGATACGCAGTATTTT
-,TRBJ1-1,-,19,TRBV4-3,CASSQDPPGQRVGNTEAFF,TGCGCCAGCAGCCAAGATCCCCCCGGACAGCGGGTGGGGAACACTGAAGCTTTCTTT
-,TRBJ2-7,-,12,TRBV29-1,CSVAKGSYEQYF,TGCAGCGTTGCGAAAGGGAGCTACGAGCAGTACTTC
-,TRBJ2-7,-,15,TRBV28,CASSSSSLASYEQYF,TGTGCCAGCAGTTCCTCTTCACTAGCTTCCTACGAGCAGTACTTC
-,TRBJ2-7,-,13,TRBV2,CASRIDHPYEQYF,TGTGCCAGCAGGATAGACCACCCCTACGAGCAGTACTTC
-,TRBJ2-7,-,10,TRBV30,CAGQGYEQYF,TGTGCCGGGCAGGGCTACGAGCAGTACTTC
-,TRBJ2-3,-,13,TRBV29-1,CSDEDPRGDTQYF,TGCAGCGACGAGGACCCCCGGGGAGATACGCAGTATTTT
-,TRBJ2-7,-,13,TRBV27,CASSLYRDYEQYF,TGTGCCAGCAGTTTATATAGGGACTACGAGCAGTACTTC
-,TRBJ2-2,-,15,TRBV5-1,CASSNRETNTGELFF,TGCGCCAGCTCGAACAGGGAAACGAACACCGGGGAGCTGTTTTTT
-,TRBJ1-5,-,13,TRBV7-2,CASSLQGSRPQHF,TGTGCCAGCAGCTTACAGGGCAGCCGGCCCCAGCATTTT
-,TRBJ2-7,-,12,TRBV4-2,CASSQGAYEQYF,TGTGCCAGCAGTCAGGGAGCCTACGAGCAGTACTTC
-,TRBJ2-3,-,15,TRBV11-2,CASSYSGGITDTQYF,TGTGCCAGCAGTTATAGTGGGGGGATCACAGATACGCAGTATTTT
-,TRBJ1-5,-,15,TRBV5-6,CASSLGQGSNQPQHF,TGTGCCAGCAGCTTGGGGCAGGGGAGCAATCAGCCCCAGCATTTT
TRBD1,TRBJ1-6,-,17,TRBV15,CATSRMTGAMNNSPLHF,TGTGCCACCAGCAGAATGACAGGGGCGATGAATAATTCACCCCTCCACTTT
-,TRBJ2-7,-,13,TRBV2,CASSYRQAYEQYF,TGTGCCAGCAGTTACAGACAGGCCTACGAGCAGTACTTC
-,TRBJ1-5,few,14,TRBV4-2,CASSQDRGNQPQHF,TGTGCCAGCAGCCAAGACAGGGGCAATCAGCCCCAGCATTTT
TRBD1,TRBJ1-2,once,15,TRBV28,CASSLDSTGAGGYTF,TGTGCCAGCAGTTTGGATTCGACAGGGGCGGGTGGCTACACCTTC
-,TRBJ2-2,-,18,TRBV27,CASSLDWWKLSNTGELFF,TGTGCCAGCAGTTTGGATTGGTGGAAATTATCGAACACCGGGGAGCTGTTTTTT
-,TRBJ2-3,-,16,TRBV6-5,CASSYGSGIGTDTQYF,TGTGCCAGCAGTTACGGTTCTGGGATAGGCACAGATACGCAGTATTTT
TRBD2,TRBJ2-7,-,16,TRBV28,CASSPPGSGTVEGQYF,TGTGCCAGCAGTCCACCTGGCAGCGGGACTGTAGAAGGGCAGTACTTC
-,TRBJ1-1,-,12,TRBV5-1,CASSFQGTEAFF,TGCGCCAGCAGCTTCCAGGGGACTGAAGCTTTCTTT
-,TRBJ2-7,-,12,TRBV7-9,CASSDDKWLLYF,TGTGCCAGCAGCGATGACAAATGGCTCCTCTACTTC
-,TRBJ2-1,-,13,TRBV6-5,CASSYSAVAEQFF,TGTGCCAGCAGTTATAGCGCCGTGGCAGAGCAGTTCTTC